This note documents a single TCR beta chain sequence. The antigen it binds to is not known. Libraries were built with the immunoSEQ multiplex PCR assay. For the multiplex PCR, a mixture combining 60 forward primers for TCR Vbeta segments and 13 reverse primers for TCR Jbeta segments was used. A multiplex PCR assay on genomic DNA amplified the CDR3 region of rearranged TCR beta genes. Amplified TCR beta libraries were sequenced as 87-base-pair reads on the Illumina HiSeq System. The authors processed their data as follows. In a later analysis, 80 million or so unique TCR beta chains were counted across the roughly 670 repertoires, and roughly 11 million of these chains were shared by at least two donors. Raw reads were error-corrected and collapsed into unique sequences by a nearest-neighbor algorithm in which closely related sequences were merged to remove PCR and sequencing errors. V, D and J gene segments were assigned by aligning CDR3 sequences to IMGT reference sequences. For a sequence to be retained, a match of at least six nucleotides was required to both a V gene segment and a J gene segment. A rearrangement counted as productive if the CDR3 had no stop codons and remained in frame with V and J, and every other rearrangement counted as non-productive. CDR3 was defined by IMGT convention, running from the second conserved V-encoded cysteine to the conserved J-encoded phenylalanine. The earlier analysis of 500 to 600 of the donors excluded sequences that lacked an unambiguous match to a single V gene segment. In an earlier analysis of roughly 600 of the donors, a V segment was called functional when productive rearrangements were above 56.7%, and segregating when the standard deviation between donors exceeded 5%. To diagnose cytomegalovirus status from the catalog of TCR beta chain sequences, a statistical classification framework was built. In a later analysis, V and J genes were assigned by comparing TCR nucleotide sequences against IMGT/GENE-DB human TR gene sequences. In a later analysis, CDR3 sequences and most-parsimonious VDJ recombination scenarios were assigned using the TCRdist pipeline. A later analysis defined each TCR beta chain by its CDR3 amino acid sequence plus V-gene family, and excluded reads lacking a unique V-gene family. To address suspected cross-contamination and a sequencing artifact, a later analysis removed a few hundred highly shared, low-generation-probability nucleotide sequences. A later analysis calculated a clonal expansion index for each public chain from normalized within-repertoire ranks of inferred template counts. In a later analysis, generation probabilities were computed with a VDJ recombination model fitted to out-of-frame rearrangements, and the resulting probabilities were checked against IGoR. A later analysis scored TCR-TCR, TCR-HLA and TCR-CMV co-occurrence with hypergeometric tests, applying a repertoire-size bias correction to TCR pairs. In a later analysis, false discovery rates were estimated by permuting HLA or CMV assignments 20 times. A later analysis grouped co-occurring TCRs with DBSCAN, adding TCRdist sequence similarity when clustering within HLA-allele-positive subsets. Repertoires with fewer than 30,000 or more than 120,000 public chains were left out of co-occurrence clustering, as were about five repertoires with anomalous nucleotide sharing. TCRdb limited this immuneACCESS table to in-frame rearrangements with V and J called. A share of clones is missing; checked studies link under half to unresolved V genes, and the rest is unexplained. V, J and clone size derive from that table, while D and trimming were established from the DNA sequence. The sample's table lists a count of some 48,000 clones. The ten top clones hold roughly 27% of the sample.

The data stem from a study of cytomegalovirus exposure and HLA in healthy donors (TCRdb year 2017). Regarding the complete study: An earlier analysis of some 550 of the donors reported approximately 290 Gb of sequence data and around 120 million unique TCR beta sequences from 150 million to 200 million T cells. Typing coverage varied by locus: roughly 629-640 donors for A, B, C, DRB1 and DQB1; roughly 510 for DQA1; 606 for DPA1; approximately 470 for DPB1. All discovery cohort repertoires had been generated using a single sequencing platform. An earlier analysis of nearly 600 of the donors applied high-throughput TCR beta sequencing to assess whether each TCR beta V gene segment acted as functional or pseudogenic. The study used immunosequencing to profile the T cell repertoires of about 670 subjects and linked those repertoires to cytomegalovirus serostatus. The study aimed to test whether cataloging public T cell receptors could reveal signatures of past pathogen exposure. Donor age, sex, ethnicity and CMV serostatus were compiled together with the repertoire data. Roughly five DR-DQ haplotypes were handled as single units for association and clustering because linkage in the cohort was strong. Among the approximately 400 genotyped donors, around 81% belonged to the genetic ancestry cluster associated with self-reported Caucasian donors. A later analysis re-examined previously published TCR beta repertoires from hundreds of donors and added high-resolution HLA genotyping to investigate patterns of TCR occurrence. A later genetic analysis took genome-wide SNP genotypes for about 65% of the roughly 670 donors and used that subset as a discovery cohort. HLA typing included class I and class II loci at four-digit resolution. Across under 500 genotyped donors of the cohort, an average of approximately 240,000 unique TCR beta nucleotide sequences per donor were sequenced, and roughly 18% of those sequences were non-productive. Approximately 310 gigabases of sequencing data and around 87 million unique TCR sequences were included in an early release covering about 620 HLA-typed donors. High-throughput TCR immunosequencing, statistical association of individual TCRs with disease status, and machine learning were combined to predict cytomegalovirus infection status. The later analysis used no new phenotypic data to find candidate immune exposures, relying instead on TCR beta sequences and their occurrence across donors. Along with the approximately 700-subject first cohort, a separate validation cohort of over a hundred different subjects was used. The paper as a whole reports these results and caveats: In a later analysis, HLA-associated TCR beta chains were found to be more clonally expanded and to have lower generation probabilities than equally common non-associated chains. A later analysis found that TCR association rates varied across HLA loci, with DRB1 alleles showing the most associated TCRs and HLA-C alleles the fewest. The study listed 150 to 200 TCR beta chains as associated with cytomegalovirus. While some public TCRs were present in many individuals, most TCR sequences turned up only very rarely across donors. Assigning TCR associations to individual alleles was difficult when HLA alleles, especially DR and DQ, strongly co-occurred. A group of highly shared sequence variants was considered likely to be a technical artifact of the sequencing pipeline. An association between a missense DCLRE1C variant and V-gene and J-gene trimming of TCR beta chains was found in a later genetic analysis and replicated in an independent cohort. In vitro tests confirmed that a few of the cytomegalovirus-associated TCR beta chains recognize cytomegalovirus antigens. According to a later analysis, parvovirus B19, influenza, CMV and Epstein-Barr virus appeared linked to several top co-occurrence clusters. A later analysis associated about 17,000 TCR beta sequences with specific HLA alleles at a false discovery rate of 0.05. Linkage disequilibrium might explain the correlated functional status among segregating V segments, but an unknown experimental factor could not be ruled out. Because the 87-base-pair reads could not distinguish some IMGT-functional V segments, including TRBV6-2 and TRBV6-3, those segments were excluded. The cohort was sequenced for TCR beta chains only, and without alpha or paired-chain data the features that could be detected were limited. Immune exposure information for the cohort was limited to CMV serostatus. The classifier was reported to diagnose cytomegalovirus status with high specificity and sensitivity in both the original cohort and the validation cohort. The authors suggested that the approach could potentially be generalized to other disease states and immunological phenotypes. In an earlier analysis of some 540 of the donors, most TCR beta V segments appeared in productive rearrangements about 90% or about 30% of the time, broadly matching IMGT annotations. HLA typing was unavailable for some donors at each locus, so association tests used only the typed subset. In a later analysis, most CMV-associated TCR beta chains were found to appear HLA-restricted, with HLA associations seemingly driven largely by CMV exposure. Compared with the 666-donor mean, donors in an Asian-associated ancestry cluster had fewer N-insertions in productive TCRs, according to a later genetic analysis. A further reported finding was that TCR beta sequences accurately predicted the HLA-A and HLA-B alleles for most subjects in the first cohort. Sequencing depth was assumed to be roughly uniform across donors in the presence/absence analyses, though that assumption may not hold. Because counts were too low, roughly 17 rarely observed V segments, including chromosome 9 orphons, were left out of the earlier analysis of about 500 of the donors.

The cohort consisted of 600 to 700 healthy bone marrow donors. At the time of sampling, every cohort member was nominally healthy, though immune exposures that went unrecorded were likely present. The donor tested CMV seropositive, placing the donor among the roughly 300 seropositive members of the cohort. Every donor gave a peripheral blood sample, and the peripheral blood mononuclear cells from that sample were used for TCR beta sequencing. The Qiagen DNeasy Blood Extraction Kit was used to extract genomic DNA from the blood cell samples. The CDR3 goes from the cysteine to the phenylalanine over 13 residues. Left in the record is the CDR3 DNA by itself, 39 bases read in frame from the first base.

This TCR came from a man aged 35 to 55 in good health and CMV-seropositive. The sequence links TRBV21-1 to TRBJ2-7; the table's TRBD1 call for D was not verified on the DNA. TRBV21-1 is a pseudogene. Sequences were obtained from PBMCs. The sequenced DNA is TGTGCCAGCAGCAAACAGGGGGCCCACGAGCAGTACTTC. Translated, it gives CASSKQGAHEQYF.